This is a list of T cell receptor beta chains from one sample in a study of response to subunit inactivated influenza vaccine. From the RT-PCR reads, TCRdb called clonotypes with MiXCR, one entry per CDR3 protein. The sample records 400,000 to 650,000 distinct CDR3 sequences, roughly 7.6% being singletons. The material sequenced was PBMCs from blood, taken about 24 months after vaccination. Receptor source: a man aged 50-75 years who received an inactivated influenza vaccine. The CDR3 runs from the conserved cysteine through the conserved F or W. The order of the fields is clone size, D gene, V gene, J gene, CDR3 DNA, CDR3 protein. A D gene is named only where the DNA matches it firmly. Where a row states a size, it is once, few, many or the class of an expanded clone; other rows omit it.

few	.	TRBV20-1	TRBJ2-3	TGCAGTGCTAGAGATCAGGCGCCAGGAGCCACAGATACGCAGTATTTT	CSARDQAPGATDTQYF
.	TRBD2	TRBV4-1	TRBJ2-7	TGCGCCAGCAGCCGAGCCGGGACTAGCGCGAGGGACGAGCAGTACTTC	CASSRAGTSARDEQYF
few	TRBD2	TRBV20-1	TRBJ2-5	TGCAGTACAACGACGGTCGGCGGGAGGGAGACCCAGTACTTC	CSTTTVGGRETQYF
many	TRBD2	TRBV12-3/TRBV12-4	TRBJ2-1	TGTGCCAGCAGTTTATACCTAGCGGGAGTGGATGAGCAGTTCTTC	CASSLYLAGVDEQFF
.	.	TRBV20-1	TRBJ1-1	TGCAGTGCCAACAGCGAGAACACTGAAGCTTTCTTT	CSANSENTEAFF
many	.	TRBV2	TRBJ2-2	TGTGCCAGCACGAAGGGTTACACCGGGGAGCTGTTTTTT	CASTKGYTGELFF
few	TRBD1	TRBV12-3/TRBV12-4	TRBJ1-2	TGTGCCAGCACCCCCTTGGGACAGAAATATCTCACCTTC	CASTPLGQKYLTF
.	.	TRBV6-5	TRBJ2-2	TGTGCCAGCAGTTCCAGGGAGAAAGACACCGGGGAGCTGTTCTTT	CASSSREKDTGELFF
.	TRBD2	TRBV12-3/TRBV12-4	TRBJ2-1	TGTGCCAGCAGTTCCTTTCTAGCGGGAGCTAATAATGAGCAGTTCTTC	CASSSFLAGANNEQFF
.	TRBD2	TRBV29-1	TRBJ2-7	TGCAGCGTAGGTTACGGGGCTAGCGGGAGTTCCGAGCAGTACTTC	CSVGYGASGSSEQYF
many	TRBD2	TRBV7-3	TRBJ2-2	TGTGCCAGCAGCGTATCGCGCGGACTAGCAGCAAACACCGGGGAGCTGTTTTTT	CASSVSRGLAANTGELFF
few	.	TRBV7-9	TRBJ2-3	TGTGCCAGCAGCCACCTGTGGGCGGAGGGCCTCGCAGATACGCAGTATTTT	CASSHLWAEGLADTQYF
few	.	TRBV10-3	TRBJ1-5	TGTGCCATCCGCGGGGGAACCAATCAGCCCCAGCATTTT	CAIRGGTNQPQHF
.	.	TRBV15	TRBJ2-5	TGTGCCACCAGCAGAGAAGGAGTAGCGGAGACCCAGTACTTC	CATSREGVAETQYF
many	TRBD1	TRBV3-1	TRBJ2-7	TGTGCCAGCAGTCCGGGACAGCCTTACGAGCAGTACTTC	CASSPGQPYEQYF
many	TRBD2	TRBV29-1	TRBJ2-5	TGCAGCGTTGATATCACTAGCGGGGCGAGAGAGACCCAGTACTTC	CSVDITSGARETQYF